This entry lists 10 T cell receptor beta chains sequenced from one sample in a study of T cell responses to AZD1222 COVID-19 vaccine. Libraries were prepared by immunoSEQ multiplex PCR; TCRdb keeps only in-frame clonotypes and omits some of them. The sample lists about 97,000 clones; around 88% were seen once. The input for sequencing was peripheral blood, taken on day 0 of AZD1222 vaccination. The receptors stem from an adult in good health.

CDR3 bases: TGTGCCAGCAGTTACTCTTCTTACTCCAACAACAATGAGCAGTTCTTC. Translating it yields CASSYSSYSNNNEQFF. The J gene is TRBJ2-1, the V gene TRBV6-2 or TRBV6-3; D gene unclear. CDR3 length equals 16 residues. V dropped 0 bases and J dropped 5 bases, with 14 bases sitting between them. Germline CDR1 and CDR2: MNHEY and SVGEGT.

In DNA, the CDR3 is TGTGCCAGCAGCTTAGGGGCTAGCGGGAACTCTGGGGCCAACGTCCTGACTTTC. It encodes CASSLGASGNSGANVLTF. V and J are TRBV7-2 and TRBJ2-6; TRBD2 matches at 9 bases. Germline V CDR1 and CDR2: SGHTA, FQGNSA. CDR3 size: 18 residues. J gave up 0 bases and V 1 base, and 4 bases lay outside the gene matches.

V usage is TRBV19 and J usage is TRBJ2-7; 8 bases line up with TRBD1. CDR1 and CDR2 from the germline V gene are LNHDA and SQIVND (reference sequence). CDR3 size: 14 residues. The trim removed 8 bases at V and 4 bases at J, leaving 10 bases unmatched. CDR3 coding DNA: TGTGCCAGTGCCCCCCGACAGGGGTTTTACGAGCAGTACTTC. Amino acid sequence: CASAPRQGFYEQYF. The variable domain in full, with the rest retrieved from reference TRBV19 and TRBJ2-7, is DGGITQSPKYLFRKEGQNVTLSCEQNLNHDAMYWYRQDPGQGLRLIYYSQIVNDFQKGDIAEGYSVSREKKESFPLTVTSAQKNPTAFYLCASAPRQGFYEQYFGPGTRLTVT.

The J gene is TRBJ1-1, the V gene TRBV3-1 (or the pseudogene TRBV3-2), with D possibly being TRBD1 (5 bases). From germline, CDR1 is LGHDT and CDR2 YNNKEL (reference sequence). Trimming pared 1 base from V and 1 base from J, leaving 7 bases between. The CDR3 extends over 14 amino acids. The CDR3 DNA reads TGTGCCAGCAGCCAAGCGGACAAGAACACTGAAGCTTTCTTT. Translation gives CASSQADKNTEAFF.

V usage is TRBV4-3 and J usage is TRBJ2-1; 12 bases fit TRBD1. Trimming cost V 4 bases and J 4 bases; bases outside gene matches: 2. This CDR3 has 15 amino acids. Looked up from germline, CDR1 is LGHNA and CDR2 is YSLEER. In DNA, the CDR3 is TGCGCCAGCAGCCGGGGACAGGGGGCTTACAATGAGCAGTTCTTC. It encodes CASSRGQGAYNEQFF.

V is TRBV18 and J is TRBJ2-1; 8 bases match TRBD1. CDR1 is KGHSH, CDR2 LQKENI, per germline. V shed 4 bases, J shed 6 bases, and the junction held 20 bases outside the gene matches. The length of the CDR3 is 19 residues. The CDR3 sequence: CASSLLRLEQGENGNEQFF. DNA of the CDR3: TGTGCCAGCTCACTACTGAGACTTGAACAGGGGGAAAACGGCAATGAGCAGTTCTTC.

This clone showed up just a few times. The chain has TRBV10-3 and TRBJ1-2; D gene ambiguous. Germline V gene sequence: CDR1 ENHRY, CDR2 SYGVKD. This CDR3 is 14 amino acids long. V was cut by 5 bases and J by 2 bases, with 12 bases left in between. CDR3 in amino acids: CAISSAGQNYGYTF. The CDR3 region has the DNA TGTGCCATCAGTTCAGCCGGCCAAAACTATGGCTACACCTTC.

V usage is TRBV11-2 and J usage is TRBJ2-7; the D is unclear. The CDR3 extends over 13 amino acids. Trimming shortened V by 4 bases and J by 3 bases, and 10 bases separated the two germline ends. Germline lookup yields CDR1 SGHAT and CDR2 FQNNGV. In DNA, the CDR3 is TGTGCCAGCAGCTCGCCAGGCCGCTACGAGCAGTACTTC. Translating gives CASSSPGRYEQYF.

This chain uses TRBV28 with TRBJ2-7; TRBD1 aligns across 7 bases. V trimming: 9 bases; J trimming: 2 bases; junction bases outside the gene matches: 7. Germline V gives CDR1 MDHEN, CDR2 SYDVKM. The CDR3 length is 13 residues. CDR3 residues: CASYRQGTYEQYF. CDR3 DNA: TGTGCCAGTTACCGACAGGGAACCTACGAGCAGTACTTC.

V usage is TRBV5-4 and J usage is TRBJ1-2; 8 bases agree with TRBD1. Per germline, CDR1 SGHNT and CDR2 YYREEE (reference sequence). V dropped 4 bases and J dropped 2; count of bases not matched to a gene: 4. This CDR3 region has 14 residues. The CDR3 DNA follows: TGTGCCAGCAGCACTCCAGGGGGCAACTATGGCTACACCTTC. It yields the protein CASSTPGGNYGYTF.